Following are 21 T cell receptor beta chains from one sample sequenced in a study of metastatic and nonmetastatic thyroid tumors. Thyroid surgery had not been preceded by any treatment in any patient. TCRdb reassembled clones from the PCR reads with MiXCR. This sample carries 20,000 to 25,000 clones, 20% to 25% of them seen once, and the ten largest clones take around 12%. The sequencing sample was made of tumor tissue. The receptors were gathered from a female donor with papillary thyroid cancer or a benign thyroid nodule (not recorded which). Some clones in this sample may be carry-over from other donors' samples.

The V call is TRBV12-3 or TRBV12-4, the J call TRBJ1-1; a weak D match, TRBD1 (5 bases). The CDR3 runs to 14 residues. Trimming removed 5 bases from V and 0 bases from J, with 10 bases in between. CDR3 region: CASSKGRLNTEAFF. DNA for the CDR3: TGTGCCAGCAGTAAGGGACGGTTGAACACTGAAGCTTTCTTT.

This clone turned up a few times. The chain uses TRBV27 and TRBJ2-1; D possibly uses TRBD1 or TRBD2 (5 bases each). With 5 bases removed from V and 0 bases from J, the gap between germline ends came to 11 bases. Germline CDR1 reads MNHEY; CDR2 reads SMNVEV (reference sequence). CDR3 length equals 15 residues. The CDR3 region is CASSPGRSSYNEQFF. CDR3 nucleotides: TGTGCCAGCAGTCCGGGACGTAGCTCCTACAATGAGCAGTTCTTC.

V gene TRBV27 combines with J gene TRBJ1-2; TRBD1 might be the D (5 bases). Germline CDR1 and CDR2: MNHEY and SMNVEV (reference sequence). Trimming removed 3 bases from V and 4 bases from J, with 15 bases in between. The CDR3 has 15 residues. CDR3 amino acids: CASSFGGPAGYGYTF. The CDR3 DNA is TGTGCCAGCAGTTTTGGGGGACCGGCGGGCTATGGCTACACCTTC.

This clone was seen repeatedly, ten times or more. This rearrangement joins TRBV4-1 to TRBJ2-1, with 11 nucleotides matching TRBD1. Germline trimming cut 2 bases from V and 8 bases from J; bases unmatched to any gene: 5. The CDR3 totals 15 residues. The germline V gene encodes CDR1 MGHRA and CDR2 YSYEKL. The CDR3 protein is CASSQPGQGGYEQFF. CDR3 coding DNA: TGCGCCAGCAGCCAACCGGGACAGGGGGGGTATGAGCAGTTCTTC.

The chain uses TRBV3-1 and TRBJ1-2; no firm D call. The CDR3 extends over 12 amino acids. V was shortened by 1 base and J by 4 bases, with 4 bases between the two germline ends. Germline V gene data show CDR1 as LGHDT and CDR2 as YNNKEL (reference sequence). The CDR3 spells CASSQGIYGYTF. As DNA, the CDR3 is TGTGCCAGCAGCCAAGGTATCTATGGCTACACCTTC.

CDR3 nucleotides: TGCAGTGCTAGGCCGGACAGGGCTACGTACGAGCAGTACTTC. Translation: CSARPDRATYEQYF. This chain uses TRBV20-1 with TRBJ2-7, with 8 bases identical to TRBD1. V lost 3 bases and J lost 4; bases outside the gene matches: 8. CDR1 is DFQATT and CDR2 is SNEGSKA in the germline V gene (reference sequence). CDR3 length: 14 amino acids.

The rearrangement joins TRBV4-1 to TRBJ1-2, with TRBD1 as a possible D gene (5 bases). Trimming removed 2 bases from V and 2 bases from J, with 18 bases in between. CDR3 size: 17 residues. The germline V gene has CDR1 MGHRA and CDR2 YSYEKL. The CDR3 protein is CASSQRQGATPNYGYTF. Written as DNA, the CDR3 is TGCGCCAGCAGCCAAAGGCAAGGGGCAACCCCCAACTATGGCTACACCTTC.

Note on this clone: This may be a read error, as it is one base from a much larger clone. The chain employs TRBV2 and TRBJ2-3, with D possibly TRBD2 on 5 matching bases. The CDR3 loop spans 15 amino acids. The V end was cut by 6 bases, the J end by 6 bases, with 19 bases between. The V gene's germline CDR1 is SNHLY and CDR2 FYNNEI. The CDR3 is CASRGRESRGDTQYF. Written as DNA, the CDR3 is TGTGCCAGCAGGGGCCGGGAAAGTAGAGGGGATACGCAGTATTTT.

This clone was picked up many times. The chain combines TRBV19 with TRBJ2-1, with 8 positions matching TRBD2. The CDR3 runs 18 residues. The V segment lost 0 bases and the J segment 5 bases; nucleotides outside the gene matches: 12. Germline V gene data show CDR1 as LNHDA and CDR2 as SQIVND (reference sequence). The CDR3 nucleotides are TGTGCCAGTAGTATAGATGGCCCGCGGGGGGATTTAGACAATGAGCAGTTCTTC. It yields the protein CASSIDGPRGDLDNEQFF.

About this clone itself: One end of the junction does not line up with germline, which may come from a read error. The CDR3 spells CSARDQPSSYDQYF. As DNA, the CDR3 is TGCAGTGCTAGAGATCAGCCTAGCTCCTACGATCAGTACTTC. The chain has TRBV20-1 and TRBJ2-7; the D gene is possibly TRBD2 (5 bases). The CDR3 extends over 14 amino acids. CDR1 and CDR2 from the germline V gene are DFQATT and SNEGSKA (reference sequence).

The chain combines TRBV25-1 with TRBJ2-7; TRBD2 aligns across 9 bases. CDR1 and CDR2 (germline): MGHDK, SYGVNS. The ends lost 3 bases at V and 6 bases at J; junction bases unmatched: 9. This CDR3 is built from 15 residues. CDR3 loop: CASSDLAGGPGEQYF. In DNA form, the CDR3 reads TGTGCCAGCAGTGATCTGGCGGGAGGGCCGGGCGAGCAGTACTTC.

This clone was detected a few times. The chain combines TRBV27 with TRBJ1-2, with 9 positions matching TRBD1. J was trimmed by 4 bases and V by 5 bases; bases with no gene match: 17. Germline CDR1 and CDR2: MNHEY and SMNVEV (reference sequence). This CDR3 is 18 amino acids long. The CDR3 nucleotides are TGTGCCAGCAGTCCTTATTACTTAATCCGGGACAGGGCCTATGGCTACACCTTC. It yields the protein CASSPYYLIRDRAYGYTF.

This clone was seen only a few times. This chain joins TRBV30 and TRBJ1-4; tentative D call: TRBD1 (5 bases). The CDR3 has 16 residues. Between the trimmed V and J ends, which lost 2 bases and 3 bases, there was a span of 16 bases. The V gene's germline CDR1 is GTSNPN and CDR2 SVGIG (reference sequence). The CDR3 loop reads CAWSLTGRGSNEKLFF. The CDR3 DNA reads as TGTGCCTGGAGTCTAACTGGACGGGGGTCTAATGAAAAACTGTTTTTT.

There are a few counts of this clone. The CDR3 DNA sequence: TGTGCCAGCAAGTCAGGGGGTATTTCGACAGATACGCAGTATTTT. Protein: CASKSGGISTDTQYF. This chain connects TRBV27 to TRBJ2-3; 7 nucleotides agree with TRBD1. The V gene's germline CDR1 is MNHEY and CDR2 SMNVEV (reference sequence). CDR3 length equals 15 residues. Trimming at V came to 7 bases and at J to 3 bases, leaving 10 bases not matched to a gene.

This clone was recorded many times. The chain has TRBV19 and TRBJ2-2, with D possibly being TRBD1 or TRBD2 (5 bases each). The germline CDR1 and CDR2 sequences are LNHDA and SQIVND (reference sequence). The V end lost 0 bases, the J end lost 6 bases, and 17 bases lay between the germline ends. The CDR3 spans 17 residues. CDR3 DNA: TGTGCCAGTAGTATAGAAGGGGCGAGGGGTTTCGCCGGGGAGCTGTTTTTT. It encodes CASSIEGARGFAGELFF.

Judged by abundance, this clone is medium-sized. The chain combines TRBV5-8 with TRBJ2-5; D not certain. Germline loops: CDR1 SGHTS, CDR2 YDEGEE. The germline V and J ends were trimmed by 0 bases and 5 bases, with 11 bases remaining between them. The CDR3 is 14 amino acids. The CDR3 region has the DNA TGTGCCAGCAGCTTGGCTCGACCGTTTGAGACCCAGTACTTC. Translation: CASSLARPFETQYF.

This clone was observed many times. Germline and junction disagree at one end, which may indicate a read error. The V call is TRBV10-3, the J call TRBJ2-1; D might be TRBD2 (5 bases). CDR1 is ENHRY and CDR2 is SYGVKD in the germline V gene. The CDR3 is 13 residues long. CDR3 residues: CASSGLSSNEQFF. Here the CDR3 DNA reads TGTGCCTCATCTGGACTCTCCTCCAATGAGCAGTTCTTC.

This chain links TRBV20-1 with TRBJ2-7, with D tentatively TRBD2 (6 bases). Germline lookup yields CDR1 DFQATT and CDR2 SNEGSKA (reference sequence). Trimming took 4 bases from V and 6 from J, leaving 22 bases between them. CDR3 length: 15 amino acids. The CDR3 region has the DNA TGCAGTGCTACTTACCAGTGGAGGGCCCGGAGCGAGCAGTACTTC. This encodes CSATYQWRARSEQYF.

This clone came up a few times. V gene TRBV7-3 combines with J gene TRBJ2-3; either TRBD1 or TRBD2 may supply D (6 bases each). There are 15 residues in the CDR3. Trimming pared 6 bases from V and 4 bases from J, leaving 17 bases between. Germline V gene data show CDR1 as SGHTA and CDR2 as FQGTGA. The CDR3 region is CASRGGTTNSDTQYF. The DNA for the CDR3 is TGTGCCAGCAGAGGGGGGACGACGAACTCAGATACGCAGTATTTT.

This clone was found many times. The chain links TRBV7-3 to TRBJ2-2; 7 bases are shared with TRBD2. Germline loops: CDR1 SGHTA, CDR2 FQGTGA. J was trimmed by 5 bases and V by 7 bases; bases with no gene match: 22. This CDR3 has 19 amino acids. For the CDR3, the DNA is TGTGCCAGCACCCCGCAAGGGGAGGGATTGATTCCAGTGACCGGGGAGCTGTTTTTT. The encoded protein is CASTPQGEGLIPVTGELFF. The entire variable domain, with the rest obtained from reference TRBV7-3 and TRBJ2-2, is as follows: GAGVSQTPSNKVTEKGKYVELRCDPISGHTALYWYRQSLGQGPEFLIYFQGTGAADDSGLPNDRFFAVRPEGSVSTLKIQRTERGDSAVYLCASTPQGEGLIPVTGELFFGEGSRLTVL.

The chain employs TRBV12-3 or TRBV12-4 and TRBJ1-3; D might be TRBD1 (6 bases). This CDR3 is built from 15 residues. Trimming removed 5 bases from V and 1 base from J, with 12 bases in between. Here the CDR3 reads CASSEVGGSGNTIYF. The CDR3, as DNA: TGTGCCAGCAGTGAAGTAGGGGGGTCTGGAAACACCATATATTTT.